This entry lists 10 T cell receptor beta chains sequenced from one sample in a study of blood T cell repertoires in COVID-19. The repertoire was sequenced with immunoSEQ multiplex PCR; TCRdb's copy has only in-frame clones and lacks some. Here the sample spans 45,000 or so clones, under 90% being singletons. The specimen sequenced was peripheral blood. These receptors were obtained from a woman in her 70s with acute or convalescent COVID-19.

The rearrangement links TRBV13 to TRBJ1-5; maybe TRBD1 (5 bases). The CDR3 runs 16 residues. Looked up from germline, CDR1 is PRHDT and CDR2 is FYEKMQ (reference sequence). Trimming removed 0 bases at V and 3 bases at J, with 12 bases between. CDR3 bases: TGTGCCAGCAGCTTAGGCGGGGGACGGTCCAATCAGCCCCAGCATTTT. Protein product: CASSLGGGRSNQPQHF.

CDR3 protein: CASSLYRGEYGYTF. CDR3 DNA: TGCGCCAGCAGCTTGTACCGCGGTGAATATGGCTACACCTTC. This chain connects TRBV5-1 to TRBJ1-2; D uncertain. The ends were cut back, 1 base at V and 5 bases at J, with 12 bases in the middle. Per germline, CDR1 SGHRS and CDR2 YFSETQ. The CDR3 runs 14 residues.

The CDR3 coding sequence is TGTGCCAGCAGCGGGGGACAGGGGGCGGGTAATGAAAAACTGTTTTTT. This sequence encodes CASSGGQGAGNEKLFF. The chain combines TRBV9 with TRBJ1-4; 12 nucleotides match TRBD1. Per germline, CDR1 SGDLS and CDR2 YYNGEE. Trimming at V came to 3 bases and at J to 4 bases, leaving 4 bases not matched to a gene. The CDR3 runs 16 residues.

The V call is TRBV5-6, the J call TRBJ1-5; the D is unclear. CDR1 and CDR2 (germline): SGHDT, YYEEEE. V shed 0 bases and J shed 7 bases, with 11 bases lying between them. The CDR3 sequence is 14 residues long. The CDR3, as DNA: TGTGCCAGCAGCTTGGGGGCCGGGAAACAGCCCCAGCATTTT. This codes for CASSLGAGKQPQHF. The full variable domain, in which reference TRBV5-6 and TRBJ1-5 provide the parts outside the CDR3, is DAGVTQSPTHLIKTRGQQVTLRCSPKSGHDTVSWYQQALGQGPQFIFQYYEEEERQRGNFPDRFSGHQFPNYSSELNVNALLLGDSALYLCASSLGAGKQPQHFGDGTRLSIL.

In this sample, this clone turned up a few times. The CDR3 reads CASSQGLRTYEQYF. The CDR3 DNA reads TGCGCCAGCAGCCAGGGACTCCGGACCTACGAGCAGTACTTC. The chain is built from TRBV5-1 and TRBJ2-7, with D tentatively TRBD2 (6 bases). Trimming took off 4 bases at V and 2 bases at J, with 13 bases between the two ends. CDR3 length: 14 residues. CDR1 is SGHRS and CDR2 is YFSETQ in the germline V gene.

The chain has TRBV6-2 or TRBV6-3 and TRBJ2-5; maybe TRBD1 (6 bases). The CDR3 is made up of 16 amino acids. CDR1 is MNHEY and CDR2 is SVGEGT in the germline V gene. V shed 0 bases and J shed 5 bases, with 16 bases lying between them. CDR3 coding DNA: TGTGCCAGCAGTTACTCGACCGGGGACATTTATGAGACCCAGTACTTC. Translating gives CASSYSTGDIYETQYF.

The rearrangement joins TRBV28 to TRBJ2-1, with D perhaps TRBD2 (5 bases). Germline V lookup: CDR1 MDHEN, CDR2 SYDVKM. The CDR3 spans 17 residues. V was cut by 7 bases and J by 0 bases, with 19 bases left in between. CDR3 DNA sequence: TGTGCCAGCATCCTGAGGGCCGGAAGGAGCTCCTACAATGAGCAGTTCTTC. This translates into CASILRAGRSSYNEQFF. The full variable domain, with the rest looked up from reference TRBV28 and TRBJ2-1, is DVKVTQSSRYLVKRTGEKVFLECVQDMDHENMFWYRQDPGLGLRLIYFSYDVKMKEKGDIPEGYSVSREKKERFSLILESASTNQTSMYLCASILRAGRSSYNEQFFGPGTRLTVL.

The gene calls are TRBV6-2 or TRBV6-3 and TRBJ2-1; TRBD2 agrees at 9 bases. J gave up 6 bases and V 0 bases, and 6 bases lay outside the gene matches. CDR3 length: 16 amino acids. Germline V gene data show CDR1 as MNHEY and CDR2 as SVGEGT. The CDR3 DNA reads TGTGCCAGCAGTTACTCAGGAGGGACTAGCATCAATGAGCAGTTCTTC. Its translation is CASSYSGGTSINEQFF.

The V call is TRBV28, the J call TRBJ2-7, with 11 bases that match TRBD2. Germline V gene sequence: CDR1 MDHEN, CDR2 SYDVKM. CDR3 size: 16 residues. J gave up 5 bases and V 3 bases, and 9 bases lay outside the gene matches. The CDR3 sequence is CASSFSRASGRNEQYF. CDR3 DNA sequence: TGTGCCAGCAGTTTTAGTCGGGCTAGCGGGAGGAACGAGCAGTACTTC.

In DNA form, the CDR3 reads TGTGCCAGCAGAGGGGACAGGAACACTGAAGCTTTCTTT. It specifies CASRGDRNTEAFF. The J gene is TRBJ1-1, the V gene TRBV12-3 or TRBV12-4; 7 nucleotides line up with TRBD1. The CDR3 consists of 13 residues. With V trimmed by 6 bases and J by 1 base, 2 bases remained unmatched.